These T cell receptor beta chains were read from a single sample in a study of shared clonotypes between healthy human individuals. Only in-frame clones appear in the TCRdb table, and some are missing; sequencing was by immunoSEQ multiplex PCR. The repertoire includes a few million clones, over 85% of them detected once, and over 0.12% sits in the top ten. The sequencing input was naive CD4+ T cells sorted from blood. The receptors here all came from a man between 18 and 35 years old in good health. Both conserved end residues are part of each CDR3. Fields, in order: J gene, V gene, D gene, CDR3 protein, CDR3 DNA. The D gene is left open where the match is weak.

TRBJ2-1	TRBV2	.	CASRRGGSAYNEQFF	TGTGCCAGCCGGAGGGGGGGGTCCGCCTACAATGAGCAGTTCTTC
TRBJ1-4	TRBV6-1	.	CASSDPLQGTGEKLFF	TGTGCCAGCAGTGACCCCCTTCAAGGGACGGGTGAAAAACTGTTTTTT
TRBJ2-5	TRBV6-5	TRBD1	CASKATGWETQYF	TGTGCCAGCAAAGCGACAGGGTGGGAGACCCAGTACTTC
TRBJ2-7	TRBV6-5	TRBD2	CASRLAGSSYEQYF	TGTGCCAGCAGGCTAGCGGGGAGCTCCTACGAGCAGTACTTC
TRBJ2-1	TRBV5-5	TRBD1	CASSLLGTVSSYNEQFF	TGTGCCAGCAGCTTGCTCGGGACAGTAAGCTCCTACAATGAGCAGTTCTTC
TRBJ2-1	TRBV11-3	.	CASSLVEGQEQFF	TGTGCCAGCAGCTTAGTGGAGGGCCAAGAGCAGTTCTTC
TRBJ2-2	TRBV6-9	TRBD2	CASTSRLAGVGGELFF	TGTGCCAGCACCTCCCGACTAGCGGGGGTGGGCGGGGAGCTGTTTTTT
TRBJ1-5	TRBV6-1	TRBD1	CASRQSGGGNQPQHF	TGTGCCAGCAGACAATCAGGGGGAGGCAATCAGCCCCAGCATTTT
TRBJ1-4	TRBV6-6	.	CASGPSRTGGEKLFF	TGTGCCAGCGGCCCCTCCCGAACCGGCGGTGAAAAACTGTTTTTT
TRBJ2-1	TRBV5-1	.	CASSSSSRGWGNEQFF	TGCGCCAGCAGCTCCTCATCCAGGGGATGGGGGAATGAGCAGTTCTTC
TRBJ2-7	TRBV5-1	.	CASSSDFREQYF	TGCGCCAGCAGCTCAGACTTTCGCGAGCAGTACTTC
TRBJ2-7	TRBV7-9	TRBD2	CASSLLAGDYEQYF	TGTGCCAGCAGCTTACTCGCGGGAGACTACGAGCAGTACTTC
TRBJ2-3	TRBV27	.	CASRSLGTDTQYF	TGTGCCAGCAGGTCCCTAGGCACAGATACGCAGTATTTT
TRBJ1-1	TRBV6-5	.	CASSYRGGAYGTEAFF	TGTGCCAGCAGTTACAGGGGGGGGGCCTACGGCACTGAAGCTTTCTTT
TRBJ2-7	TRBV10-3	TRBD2	CAISESSGRVYEQYF	TGTGCCATCAGTGAGTCTAGCGGGAGGGTGTACGAGCAGTACTTC
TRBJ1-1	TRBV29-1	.	CSGILGPNTEAFF	TGCAGCGGTATTCTGGGGCCAAACACTGAAGCTTTCTTT
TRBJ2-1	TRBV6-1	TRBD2	CASSWTSGSEQFF	TGTGCCAGCAGTTGGACTAGCGGGAGTGAGCAGTTCTTC
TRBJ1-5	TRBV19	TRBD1	CASSIWTGGYSNQPQHF	TGTGCCAGTAGTATTTGGACAGGCGGTTATAGCAATCAGCCCCAGCATTTT
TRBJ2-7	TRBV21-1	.	CASSSPGGPREQYF	TGTGCCAGCAGCTCCCCGGGGGGGCCTAGGGAGCAGTACTTC
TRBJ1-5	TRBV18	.	CASSPLTENQPQHF	TGTGCCAGCTCACCATTGACCGAGAATCAGCCCCAGCATTTT
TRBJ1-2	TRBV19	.	CASSRPGEVRTLAYTF	TGTGCCAGTAGTAGACCAGGGGAGGTCCGTACTCTGGCCTACACCTTC
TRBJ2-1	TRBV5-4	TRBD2	CASSGGTSGYNEQFF	TGTGCCAGCAGCGGGGGGACTAGTGGATACAATGAGCAGTTCTTC
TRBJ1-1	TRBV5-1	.	CASSLIPSGWTEAFF	TGCGCCAGCAGCTTGATCCCCTCCGGATGGACTGAAGCTTTCTTT
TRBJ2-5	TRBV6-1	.	CASRAQGKETQYF	TGTGCCAGCAGGGCCCAGGGTAAAGAGACCCAGTACTTC
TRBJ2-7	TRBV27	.	CASFSRRTTLGEQYF	TGTGCCAGCTTCTCGCGGAGGACCACCTTAGGAGAGCAGTACTTC
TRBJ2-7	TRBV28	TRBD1	CASSPRDRGRRSSYEQYF	TGTGCCAGCAGCCCACGGGACAGGGGGCGCAGGAGCTCCTACGAGCAGTACTTC
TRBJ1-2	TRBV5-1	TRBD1	CASSLESGQAGGYTF	TGCGCCAGCAGCTTGGAGTCGGGACAGGCAGGTGGCTACACCTTC
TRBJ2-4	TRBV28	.	CASSVGENIQYF	TGTGCCAGCAGTGTGGGTGAAAACATTCAGTACTTC